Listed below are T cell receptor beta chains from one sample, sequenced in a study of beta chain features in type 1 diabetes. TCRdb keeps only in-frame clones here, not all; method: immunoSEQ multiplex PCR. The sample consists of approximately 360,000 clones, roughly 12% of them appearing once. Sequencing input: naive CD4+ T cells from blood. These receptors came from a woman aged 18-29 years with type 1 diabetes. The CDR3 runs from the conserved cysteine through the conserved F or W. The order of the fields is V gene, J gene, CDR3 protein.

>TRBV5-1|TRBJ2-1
CASRESGRANEQFF
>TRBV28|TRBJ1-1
CASRVVNTEAFF
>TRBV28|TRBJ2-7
CASSGQMYEQYF
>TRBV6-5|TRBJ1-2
CASSYSTGNYGYTF
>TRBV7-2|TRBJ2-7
CASSPAPVGQGGEQYF
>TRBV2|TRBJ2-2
CASSEQAPGTGELFF
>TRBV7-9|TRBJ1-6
CASSSSGVTPAGSPLHF
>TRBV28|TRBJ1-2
CAGATAYGYTF
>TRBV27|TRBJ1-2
CASSLDRAYGYTF
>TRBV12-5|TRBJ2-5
CASGLGKTDRGRETQYF
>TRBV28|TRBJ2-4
CASTGGGLAGSYIQYF
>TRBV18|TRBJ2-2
CASSRSGGPNTGELFF
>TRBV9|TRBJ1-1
CASSGRQGLNTEAFF
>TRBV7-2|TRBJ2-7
CASSLFAGTSNSYEQYF
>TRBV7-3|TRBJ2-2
CASSSGLADTGELFF
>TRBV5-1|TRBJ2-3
CASSLGLDPSTDTQYF
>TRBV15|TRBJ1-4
CATRGGEKLFF
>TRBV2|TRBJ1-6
CASSALGGNSPLHF
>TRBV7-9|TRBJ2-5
CASSARTGTQETQYF
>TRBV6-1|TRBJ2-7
CASSDGTSYEQYF
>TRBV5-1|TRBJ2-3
CASSSIPSTDTQYF
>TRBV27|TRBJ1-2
CASSLSRGYGYTF
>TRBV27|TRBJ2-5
CASSSRGQGRETQYF
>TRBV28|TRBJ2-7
CASSFLSYEQYF
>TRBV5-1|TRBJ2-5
CASSPGTGGRETQYF
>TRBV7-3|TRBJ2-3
CASSLYTDTQYF
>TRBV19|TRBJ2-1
CASSNLAGVINEQFF
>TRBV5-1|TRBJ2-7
CASSFSLPSYEQYF
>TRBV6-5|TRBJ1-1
CASSSPPVNTEAFF
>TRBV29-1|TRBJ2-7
CSVTPDSRGEQYF
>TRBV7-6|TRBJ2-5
CASSSTSGGRRTQYF
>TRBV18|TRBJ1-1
CASSPSTENTEAFF
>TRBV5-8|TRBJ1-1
CASSFYRGNTEAFF
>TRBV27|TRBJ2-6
CASSRTESGANVLTF
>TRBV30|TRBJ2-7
CAWSFKGGQYF
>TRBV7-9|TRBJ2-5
CASSGRGRSETQYF
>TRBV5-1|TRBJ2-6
CASSFGLSGANVLTF
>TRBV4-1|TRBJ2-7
CASSLGTSRSSYEQYF
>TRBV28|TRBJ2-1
CASSLSGSRVGEQFF
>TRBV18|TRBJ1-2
CASSPGGGYGYTF
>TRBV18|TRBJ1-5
CASSEQGSQPQHF